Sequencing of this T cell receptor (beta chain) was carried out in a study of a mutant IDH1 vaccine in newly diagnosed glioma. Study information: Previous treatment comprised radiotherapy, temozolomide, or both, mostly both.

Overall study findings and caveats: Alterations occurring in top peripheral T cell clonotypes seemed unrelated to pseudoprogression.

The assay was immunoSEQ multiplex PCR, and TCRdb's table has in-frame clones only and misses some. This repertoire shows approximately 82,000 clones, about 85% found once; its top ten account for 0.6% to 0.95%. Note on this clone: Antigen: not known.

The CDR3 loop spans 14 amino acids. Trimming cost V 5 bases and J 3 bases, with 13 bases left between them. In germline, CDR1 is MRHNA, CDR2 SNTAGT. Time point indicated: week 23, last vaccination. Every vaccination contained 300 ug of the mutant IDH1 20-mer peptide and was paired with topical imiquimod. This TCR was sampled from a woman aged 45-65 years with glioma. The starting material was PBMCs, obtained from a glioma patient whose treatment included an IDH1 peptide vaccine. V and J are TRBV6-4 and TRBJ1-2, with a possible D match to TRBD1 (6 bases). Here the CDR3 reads CASSYVGGDYGYTF. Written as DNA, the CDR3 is TGTGCCAGCAGTTACGTAGGGGGGGACTATGGCTACACCTTC.